This T cell receptor beta chain was retrieved from a study of blood T cell repertoires in COVID-19. For the study at large: The samples span acute and convalescent COVID-19 from the United States, Italy and Spain.

The protocol was immunoSEQ multiplex PCR, while the TCRdb copy is restricted to in-frame clones and leaves out a portion. Of 200,000 to 250,000 clones detected, 70% to 90% appear once; the ten largest clones hold 7.6%. J gave up 6 bases and V 1 base, and 7 bases lay outside the gene matches. CDR3 length equals 16 residues. Germline values: CDR1 LGHDT, CDR2 YNNKEL (reference sequence). This clone was seen a single time. The TCR sequence derives from a woman aged 50 to 65 with active or convalescent COVID-19. V gene TRBV3-1 (or the pseudogene TRBV3-2) combines with J gene TRBJ2-1; the match to TRBD2 covers 9 bases. The specimen sequenced was peripheral blood. The DNA of the CDR3 is TGTGCCAGCAGCCAAGTCGCGGGAGGGCCAAGCAATGAGCAGTTCTTC. This encodes CASSQVAGGPSNEQFF.